Presented here are 8 T cell receptor beta chains from one specimen sequenced in a study of cytomegalovirus exposure and HLA in healthy donors. Researchers ran the PCR with 60 Vbeta and 13 Jbeta primers. This table comes from immunoSEQ multiplex PCR, and its TCRdb copy is limited to in-frame clones, with some not included. The sample totals around 130,000 clones. The sequenced sample consisted of PBMCs. Source of these receptors: a woman aged 55-69 years in good health and CMV-seronegative.

This sequence joins TRBV29-1 and TRBJ2-1; 10 positions agree with TRBD1. The J segment lost 5 bases and the V segment lost 7 bases, leaving 5 bases of the junction unmatched. This CDR3 has 13 amino acids. Germline loops: CDR1 SQVTM, CDR2 ANQGSEA. CDR3 DNA: TGCAGCGGCCGGACAGGGGGGAACAATGAGCAGTTCTTC. This translates into CSGRTGGNNEQFF.

The chain employs TRBV7-2 and TRBJ1-1; D possibly corresponds to TRBD1 (6 bases). V was shortened by 1 base and J by 8 bases, with 14 bases between the two germline ends. The V gene's germline CDR1 is SGHTA and CDR2 FQGNSA. CDR3 length: 14 residues. The CDR3 DNA reads as TGTGCCAGCAGCTTAGGGTCGGGGGGCCTGGAAGCTTTCTTT. Its translation is CASSLGSGGLEAFF.

The V and J genes are TRBV7-2 and TRBJ1-6, with 9 positions matching TRBD1. This CDR3 comprises 16 residues. The germline V gene has CDR1 SGHTA and CDR2 FQGNSA. V shed 1 base and J 9 bases; nucleotides not matched to a gene: 7. CDR3 coding DNA: TGTGCCAGCAGCTTAGGTCCAACAGGGGGCGGTTCACCCCTCCACTTT. Amino acids: CASSLGPTGGGSPLHF.

This chain connects TRBV6-5 to TRBJ2-7, with 7 bases lining up with TRBD1. The CDR3 loop spans 15 amino acids. Germline lookup yields CDR1 MNHEY and CDR2 SVGAGI. Trimming cost V 8 bases and J 3 bases; bases outside gene matches: 13. This chain's CDR3 is CASVPLRRGIYEQYF. The CDR3 coding sequence is TGTGCCAGCGTGCCCCTACGCAGGGGGATCTACGAGCAGTACTTC.

The chain joins TRBV6-5 to TRBJ1-2; unclear D gene. Germline V gene data show CDR1 as MNHEY and CDR2 as SVGAGI. This CDR3 contains 13 residues. The germline V and J ends were trimmed by 6 bases and 8 bases, with 16 bases remaining between them. The CDR3: CASRIRWEEGYTF. The CDR3 DNA reads as TGTGCCAGCAGAATCCGTTGGGAGGAGGGCTACACCTTC.

The genes are TRBV29-1 and TRBJ1-2; a possible D gene is TRBD1 (5 bases). Trimming stripped 6 bases from V and 6 bases from J, with 20 bases between. Germline V gene data show CDR1 as SQVTM and CDR2 as ANQGSEA. The CDR3 extends over 14 amino acids. CDR3 protein: CSVPRGAGIDGYTF. Written as DNA, the CDR3 is TGCAGCGTCCCCCGTGGGGCCGGCATTGATGGCTACACCTTC.

This rearrangement joins TRBV7-9 to TRBJ2-7; 13 bases line up with TRBD2. This CDR3 is 14 amino acids long. Looked up from germline, CDR1 is SEHNR and CDR2 is FQNEAQ (reference sequence). V lost 8 bases and J lost 5; bases outside the gene matches: 6. CDR3 nucleotide sequence: TGTGCCAGCCATACTAGCGGGAGGGCGGACGAGCAGTACTTC. It specifies CASHTSGRADEQYF.

This chain links TRBV6-5 with TRBJ1-6, with a tentative D call TRBD1 (5 bases). Germline CDR1 MNHEY, CDR2 SVGAGI. This CDR3 is 14 amino acids long. Trimming pared 7 bases from V and 9 bases from J, leaving 16 bases between. Here the CDR3 DNA reads TGTGCCAGCACCACAAGGGGTGGTAGTTCACCCCTCCACTTT. The encoded protein is CASTTRGGSSPLHF.